One T cell receptor beta chain is described in this entry. Its target is not known. As for treatment: approximately nine-day PBMC culture with coronavirus spike peptide pools or control peptides (ViraFEST assay). Antigen-specific T cells were expanded with peptide pools by ViraFEST, and TCRs were then sequenced. IL-2 at roughly 9.7 IU/ml and peptide pools at roughly 9.1 ug/ml were added to PBMCs cultured at two million per well. The entry originates in a study of vaccination and CD4 T cells after COVID-19. Study at large: Stimulation of the cells used overlapping spike peptide pools from SARS-CoV-2 and from the common cold coronaviruses HCoV-NL63, HCoV-OC43 and HCoV-229E.

Oncomine TCR Beta short-read sequencing was applied to DNA from cultured CD4+ T cells. Investigators obtained genomic DNA by extraction from cultured CD4+ T cells. Each CDR3 protein gets one entry after TCRdb re-called the PCR reads with MiXCR. In the table there are 15,000 to 20,000 distinct CDR3 sequences, roughly 70% of which are singletons. Germline CDR1 is SGHTA and CDR2 is FQGNSA. The CDR3 is 16 amino acids. Trimming removed 1 base at V and 0 bases at J, with 11 bases between. The sequenced material came from CD4+ T cells from blood, cultured in vitro. The origin of this receptor is a human donor who had recovered from COVID-19. The chain employs TRBV7-2 and TRBJ2-3; possible D gene TRBD2, 6 bases. For the CDR3, the DNA is TGTGCCAGCAGCTTAGTTTCGGGAGTTAGCACAGATACGCAGTATTTT. Its translation: CASSLVSGVSTDTQYF. The entire variable domain, with the rest obtained from reference TRBV7-2 and TRBJ2-3, is as follows: GAGVSQSPSNKVTEKGKDVELRCDPISGHTALYWYRQSLGQGLEFLIYFQGNSAPDKSGLPSDRFSAERTGGSVSTLTIQRTQQEDSAVYLCASSLVSGVSTDTQYFGPGTRLTVL.